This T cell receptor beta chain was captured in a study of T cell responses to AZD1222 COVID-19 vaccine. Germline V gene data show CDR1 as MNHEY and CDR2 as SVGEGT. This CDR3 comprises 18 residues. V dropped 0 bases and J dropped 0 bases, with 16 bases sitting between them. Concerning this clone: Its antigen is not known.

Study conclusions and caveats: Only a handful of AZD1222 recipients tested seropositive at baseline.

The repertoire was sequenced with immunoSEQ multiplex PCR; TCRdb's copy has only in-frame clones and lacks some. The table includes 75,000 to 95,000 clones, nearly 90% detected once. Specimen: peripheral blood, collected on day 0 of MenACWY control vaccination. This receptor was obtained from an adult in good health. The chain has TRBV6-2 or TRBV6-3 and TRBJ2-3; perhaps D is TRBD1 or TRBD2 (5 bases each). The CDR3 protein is CASSYSMPGTASTDTQYF. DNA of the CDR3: TGTGCCAGCAGTTACTCGATGCCCGGGACGGCTAGCACAGATACGCAGTATTTT.